This is a list of T cell receptor beta chains from one sample in a study of T cells after yellow fever vaccination. TCRdb reanalysed the 5' RACE reads using MiXCR and keeps one entry per CDR3 protein. The sample contains about 220,000 distinct CDR3 sequences, 3% to 4% of which appear only once. Sequencing used CD4+ T cells sorted from PBMCs, obtained 10 days after the yellow fever booster vaccination. The receptors here all came from a man aged 18 to 30 who received the YFV17D yellow fever vaccine. Both conserved end residues are part of each CDR3. The D gene is left open where the match is weak. Clone size is given for some rows only: seen once, a few or many times, or a class if the clone is expanded.

j_call v_call clone_size d_call cdr3_aa cdr3_nt
TRBJ2-7 TRBV5-1 many . CASSLTRAAAYEQYF TGCGCCAGCAGCCTCACACGGGCCGCAGCCTACGAGCAGTACTTC
TRBJ2-7 TRBV23-1 many . CASSRKGIYEQYF TGCGCCAGCAGTCGGAAAGGAATATACGAGCAGTACTTC
TRBJ1-1 TRBV19 many . CASSTGPTVNTEAFF TGTGCCAGTAGTACGGGCCCCACGGTGAACACTGAAGCTTTCTTT
TRBJ1-1 TRBV7-3 few . CASSSGRGEAFF TGTGCCAGCAGCTCCGGGAGGGGCGAAGCTTTCTTT
TRBJ2-2 TRBV7-8 many TRBD2 CASSPRTSANTGELFF TGTGCCAGCAGCCCCCGGACTAGCGCGAATACCGGGGAGCTGTTTTTT
TRBJ2-1 TRBV5-1 . . CASSLVGVEYNEQFF TGCGCCAGCAGCTTGGTCGGTGTCGAATACAATGAGCAGTTCTTC
TRBJ1-5 TRBV5-1 many . CASSLMGGVQPQHF TGCGCCAGCAGCTTGATGGGGGGAGTTCAGCCCCAGCATTTT
TRBJ1-2 TRBV20-1 few . CSARSPNYGYTF TGCAGTGCTAGGTCACCGAACTATGGCTACACCTTC
TRBJ1-1 TRBV5-4 . . CASSSAPGMNTEAFF TGTGCCAGCAGCTCAGCCCCAGGGATGAACACTGAAGCTTTCTTT
TRBJ2-3 TRBV4-1 many . CASSQPPGRVDTQYF TGCGCCAGCAGCCAACCTCCGGGCCGAGTAGATACGCAGTATTTT
TRBJ1-1 TRBV10-3 few . CAISASGVMEAFF TGTGCCATCAGTGCTTCGGGGGTCATGGAAGCTTTCTTT
TRBJ1-4 TRBV29-1 . . CSVSDGRREKLFF TGCAGCGTTTCGGACGGACGGCGTGAAAAACTGTTTTTT
TRBJ2-3 TRBV10-1 . . CASSESGRTQYF TGCGCCAGCAGTGAGTCTGGTAGGACGCAGTATTTT
TRBJ1-3 TRBV10-3 many TRBD1 CAISRQGHGNTIYF TGTGCCATCAGCCGACAGGGGCACGGAAACACCATATATTTT
TRBJ1-2 TRBV4-1 many . CASSHPLGSGGYTF TGCGCCAGCAGCCACCCGCTTGGGTCGGGGGGCTACACCTTC
TRBJ1-1 TRBV7-3 many . CASSPIPDVEAFF TGTGCCAGCAGCCCCATCCCGGACGTAGAAGCTTTCTTT
TRBJ2-2 TRBV2 many . CASRDSVSTGELFF TGTGCCAGCAGGGACAGCGTTTCGACCGGGGAGCTGTTTTTT
TRBJ1-4 TRBV20-1 few . CSARGPRAGMNEKLFF TGCAGTGCTAGAGGCCCGAGGGCAGGGATGAATGAAAAACTGTTTTTT
TRBJ2-1 TRBV7-2 . . CASSLDFGGNEQFF TGTGCCAGCAGCTTAGATTTCGGGGGCAATGAGCAGTTCTTC
TRBJ1-2 TRBV12-3/TRBV12-4 . TRBD1 CASSPWTGDHGYTF TGTGCCAGCAGTCCGTGGACAGGCGACCATGGCTACACCTTC
TRBJ2-4 TRBV15 many TRBD1 CATSRDRSDIQYF TGTGCCACCAGCAGGGACAGGTCTGACATTCAGTACTTC
TRBJ2-7 TRBV7-2 many . CASTPIRGTPYEQYF TGTGCCAGCACCCCCATCCGGGGGACCCCCTACGAGCAGTACTTC
TRBJ1-2 TRBV27 . TRBD1 CASSSTGAERGYTF TGTGCCAGCAGTTCAACAGGGGCAGAGCGTGGCTACACCTTC
TRBJ2-7 TRBV6-2/TRBV6-3 few TRBD1 CASSRPGTGAYEQYF TGTGCCAGCAGCCGCCCCGGGACAGGCGCCTACGAGCAGTACTTC
TRBJ2-5 TRBV2 few . CASSGELQETQYF TGTGCCAGCAGTGGGGAGTTACAAGAGACCCAGTACTTC
TRBJ1-4 TRBV5-4 . . CASSPRGGATNEKLFF TGTGCCAGCAGCCCCCGTGGAGGGGCAACTAATGAAAAACTGTTTTTT
TRBJ2-6 TRBV20-1 . . CSARGGAVSSGANVLTF TGCAGTGCCAGGGGCGGTGCAGTCAGCTCTGGGGCCAACGTCCTGACTTTC
TRBJ1-1 TRBV29-1 many . CSVEGERQILSEAFF TGCAGCGTTGAAGGGGAGAGACAAATACTGTCTGAAGCTTTCTTT
TRBJ2-3 TRBV5-1 many TRBD1 CASSLEGQGLGTQYF TGCGCCAGCAGCTTGGAGGGACAGGGTCTTGGTACGCAGTATTTT
TRBJ1-2 TRBV30 many TRBD1 CAWSVQGYRYTF TGTGCCTGGAGTGTACAGGGGTATCGATACACCTTC
TRBJ2-1 TRBV24-1 few TRBD2 CATSDSGGPSSYNEQFF TGTGCCACCAGTGACAGCGGGGGGCCGAGCTCCTACAATGAGCAGTTCTTC
TRBJ1-1 TRBV19 many . CASSIGQDKKAFF TGTGCCAGTAGTATTGGCCAGGACAAGAAAGCTTTCTTT
TRBJ2-3 TRBV9 . TRBD1 CASSATGQGALDTQYF TGTGCCAGCAGCGCTACGGGACAGGGGGCTTTGGATACGCAGTATTTT
TRBJ1-1 TRBV6-5 . . CASTRTGRTEAFF TGTGCCAGCACTAGAACAGGGAGAACTGAAGCTTTCTTT
TRBJ2-1 TRBV20-1 many TRBD2 CSARDERETYNEQFF TGCAGTGCTAGAGATGAGCGGGAGACCTACAATGAGCAGTTCTTC
TRBJ2-1 TRBV9 . . CASSEGSPYNEQFF TGTGCCAGCAGCGAGGGCTCTCCCTACAATGAGCAGTTCTTC
TRBJ2-3 TRBV18 few . CASSPQQRADTQYF TGTGCCAGCTCCCCTCAGCAGAGGGCAGATACGCAGTATTTT
TRBJ2-3 TRBV7-2 few TRBD2 CASTHRGEGTDTQYF TGTGCCAGCACCCACCGGGGGGAGGGCACAGATACGCAGTATTTT
TRBJ2-7 TRBV9 few . CASSLHEQVVYYEQYF TGTGCCAGCAGCCTCCATGAGCAAGTGGTCTACTACGAGCAGTACTTC
TRBJ2-4 TRBV5-4 few . CASSLEVTKNIQYF TGTGCCAGCAGCTTGGAGGTCACCAAAAACATTCAGTACTTC
TRBJ1-5 TRBV5-8 . . CASSLDPGGNQPQHF TGTGCCAGCAGCTTGGACCCCGGGGGCAATCAGCCCCAGCATTTT
TRBJ1-4 TRBV5-1 many . CASSSRRGDYEKLFF TGCGCCAGCAGTTCCCGCAGGGGTGATTACGAAAAACTGTTTTTT
TRBJ1-5 TRBV6-1 . . CASSPQGRGNGQPQHF TGTGCCAGCAGTCCCCAGGGGAGAGGGAACGGCCAGCCCCAGCATTTT
TRBJ2-2 TRBV5-1 few . CASTQRGPNTGELFF TGCGCCAGCACCCAGCGCGGCCCGAACACCGGGGAGCTGTTTTTT
TRBJ1-1 TRBV6-5 few TRBD1 CASSGGTGKAFF TGTGCCAGCAGCGGTGGGACAGGAAAAGCTTTCTTT
TRBJ2-4 TRBV10-3 many . CAISESVVQREIAKNIQYF TGTGCCATCAGTGAGTCGGTAGTCCAGAGAGAGATAGCCAAAAACATTCAGTACTTC
TRBJ2-1 TRBV20-1 . . CSASSPSASSYNEQFF TGCAGTGCTAGCTCTCCTAGCGCGAGCTCCTACAATGAGCAGTTCTTC
TRBJ1-1 TRBV5-5 many . CASSLGGLGSKAFF TGTGCCAGCAGCTTGGGGGGCCTGGGTAGTAAAGCTTTCTTT
TRBJ1-1 TRBV5-4 . . CASSWGGSRNTEAFF TGTGCCAGCAGCTGGGGCGGGAGTCGGAACACTGAAGCTTTCTTT
TRBJ1-4 TRBV4-2 . . CASSQAGNEKLFF TGTGCCAGCAGCCAAGCGGGTAATGAAAAACTGTTTTTT
TRBJ1-5 TRBV7-9 few . CASSFSANQPQHF TGTGCCAGCAGCTTTAGTGCGAATCAGCCCCAGCATTTT
TRBJ2-5 TRBV27 . . CASSSTRGREETQYF TGTGCCAGCAGTTCTACCAGGGGACGGGAGGAGACCCAGTACTTC
TRBJ2-6 TRBV5-5 . . CASTLRHASGANVLTF TGTGCCAGCACCCTCCGGCATGCCTCTGGGGCCAACGTCCTGACTTTC
TRBJ1-2 TRBV7-8 many . CASSLGGWTNYGYTF TGTGCCAGCAGCTTAGGGGGCTGGACTAACTATGGCTACACCTTC
TRBJ2-2 TRBV5-1 many . CASSLDGELFF TGCGCCAGCAGCTTGGACGGGGAGCTGTTTTTT
TRBJ1-5 TRBV20-1 . TRBD1 CSARDRLQGAGNQPQHF TGCAGTGCTAGAGATCGACTACAGGGGGCGGGTAATCAGCCCCAGCATTTT
TRBJ1-6 TRBV4-1 . TRBD1 CASSQEADRGVNSPLHF TGCGCCAGCAGCCAAGAGGCTGACAGGGGCGTTAATTCACCCCTCCACTTT
TRBJ1-2 TRBV12-3/TRBV12-4 many . CASSLGVGRDGYGYTF TGTGCCAGCAGTTTGGGGGTGGGCAGGGACGGCTATGGCTACACCTTC
TRBJ2-4 TRBV19 many TRBD1 CASSISGTGTESRAKNIQYF TGTGCCAGTAGTATATCAGGGACAGGGACCGAGTCTAGAGCCAAAAACATTCAGTACTTC